These T cell receptor beta chains were read from a single sample in a study of OX40 agonist ivuxolimab in advanced cancers. Sequencing used immunoSEQ multiplex PCR; TCRdb keeps in-frame clones, though not all of them. The sample comprises around 74,000 clones, approximately 85% of which are singletons, and around 5.1% rests with the top ten. Specimen: CD4+ or CD8+ T cells sorted from blood, collected in a trial of the OX40 agonist ivuxolimab. The receptor set was obtained from an adult with an advanced solid tumor such as melanoma, head and neck, liver or kidney cancer. Each CDR3 is given with its conserved first and last residue. Fields, in order: D gene, clone size, J gene, V gene, CDR3 DNA, CDR3 protein. A D gene is named only where the DNA matches it firmly. Expanded clones get a size class; other rows say once, few or many, or leave the size out.

D gene: NA
clone size: NA
J gene: TRBJ1-1
V gene: TRBV23-1
CDR3 DNA: TGCGCCAGCAGCCTAGACAGGAACACTGAAGCTTTCTTT
CDR3 protein: CASSLDRNTEAFF

D gene: NA
clone size: NA
J gene: TRBJ2-7
V gene: TRBV4-2
CDR3 DNA: TGTGCCAGCAGCCAAGATACAGGGGGGAGGGCCTACGAGCAGTACTTC
CDR3 protein: CASSQDTGGRAYEQYF

D gene: TRBD1
clone size: NA
J gene: TRBJ2-2
V gene: TRBV9
CDR3 DNA: TGTGCCAGCAGCGTAAAGGACAGGGGGCCATTTGGCGGGGAGCTGTTTTTT
CDR3 protein: CASSVKDRGPFGGELFF

D gene: TRBD1
clone size: NA
J gene: TRBJ2-2
V gene: TRBV27
CDR3 DNA: TGTGCCAGCAGTTTAGTAGGGATGGGACAGGGAGCCGGGGAGCTGTTTTTT
CDR3 protein: CASSLVGMGQGAGELFF

D gene: NA
clone size: NA
J gene: TRBJ1-4
V gene: TRBV4-3
CDR3 DNA: TGCGCCAGCAGCCAAGGGACAGAATTTAATGAAAAACTGTTTTTT
CDR3 protein: CASSQGTEFNEKLFF

D gene: TRBD1
clone size: NA
J gene: TRBJ1-1
V gene: TRBV6-5
CDR3 DNA: TGTGCCAGCAGTTACGGGACAGAGACTGAAGCTTTCTTT
CDR3 protein: CASSYGTETEAFF

D gene: NA
clone size: NA
J gene: TRBJ1-3
V gene: TRBV19
CDR3 DNA: TGTGCCAGTGGGTATAGGGGAAACACCATATATTTT
CDR3 protein: CASGYRGNTIYF

D gene: TRBD2
clone size: NA
J gene: TRBJ2-5
V gene: TRBV10-2
CDR3 DNA: TGCGCCAGCAGTGACTCCCGGGTAGCGGGGATCCAAGAGACCCAGTACTTC
CDR3 protein: CASSDSRVAGIQETQYF

D gene: NA
clone size: NA
J gene: TRBJ1-1
V gene: TRBV11-2
CDR3 DNA: TGTGCCAGCAGCTTAGAAAGGCTACTTGAGGCTTTCTTT
CDR3 protein: CASSLERLLEAFF

D gene: NA
clone size: NA
J gene: TRBJ2-5
V gene: TRBV19
CDR3 DNA: TGTGCCAGTAGTCCGACCCCCTACCAAGAGACCCAGTACTTC
CDR3 protein: CASSPTPYQETQYF

D gene: NA
clone size: NA
J gene: TRBJ1-2
V gene: TRBV4-2
CDR3 DNA: TGTGCCAGCAGCCAAGAAATTGGGAGTACCTACTATGGCTACACCTTC
CDR3 protein: CASSQEIGSTYYGYTF

D gene: TRBD1
clone size: NA
J gene: TRBJ1-3
V gene: TRBV7-9
CDR3 DNA: TGTGCCAGCAGCCCCCCCGGGACAGGGTCTGGAAACACCATATATTTT
CDR3 protein: CASSPPGTGSGNTIYF

D gene: NA
clone size: NA
J gene: TRBJ1-2
V gene: TRBV9
CDR3 DNA: TGTGCCAGCAGCACGGGCGGGGTCTATGGCTACACCTTC
CDR3 protein: CASSTGGVYGYTF

D gene: NA
clone size: NA
J gene: TRBJ2-5
V gene: TRBV5-1
CDR3 DNA: TGCGCCAGCAGCTTAGTATCAGGACAAGAGACCCAGTACTTC
CDR3 protein: CASSLVSGQETQYF

D gene: NA
clone size: once
J gene: TRBJ2-6
V gene: TRBV5-4
CDR3 DNA: TGTGCCAGCAGCTTCGTGAACTCTGGGGCCAACGTCCTGACTTTC
CDR3 protein: CASSFVNSGANVLTF

D gene: NA
clone size: NA
J gene: TRBJ1-2
V gene: TRBV7-9
CDR3 DNA: TGTGCCAGCAGCCCCGGCGGGGCGCACTATGGCTACACCTTC
CDR3 protein: CASSPGGAHYGYTF

D gene: NA
clone size: few
J gene: TRBJ1-1
V gene: TRBV7-9
CDR3 DNA: TGTGCCAGCAGCTTTGAGGGTCTGAACACTGAAGCTTTCTTT
CDR3 protein: CASSFEGLNTEAFF

D gene: TRBD2
clone size: NA
J gene: TRBJ2-1
V gene: TRBV27
CDR3 DNA: TGTGCCAGCAGTTTGCGGGGGGCTGAGGAGCAGTTCTTC
CDR3 protein: CASSLRGAEEQFF

D gene: TRBD2
clone size: NA
J gene: TRBJ2-7
V gene: TRBV5-1
CDR3 DNA: TGCGCCAGCAGCTTGGGAGGACTAGCGGGAGCGGAAGAGCAGTACTTC
CDR3 protein: CASSLGGLAGAEEQYF

D gene: TRBD1
clone size: NA
J gene: TRBJ1-1
V gene: TRBV7-9
CDR3 DNA: TGTGCCAGCAGCAAAACCTCCGGGACAGCGGGCACTGAAGCTTTCTTT
CDR3 protein: CASSKTSGTAGTEAFF

D gene: TRBD1
clone size: NA
J gene: TRBJ2-4
V gene: TRBV14
CDR3 DNA: TGTGCCAGCAGCCTAGGTCGGGGACAGTTAGGCAAAAACATTCAGTACTTC
CDR3 protein: CASSLGRGQLGKNIQYF

D gene: TRBD1
clone size: few
J gene: TRBJ1-1
V gene: TRBV5-6
CDR3 DNA: TGTGCCAGCAGCTTGGTTGGGACAGGGAATAATGAAGCTTTCTTT
CDR3 protein: CASSLVGTGNNEAFF

D gene: TRBD2
clone size: NA
J gene: TRBJ2-1
V gene: TRBV11-2
CDR3 DNA: TGTGCCAGCAGCTTAGCCCCAGCGGGGCCCAATGAGCAGTTCTTC
CDR3 protein: CASSLAPAGPNEQFF

D gene: NA
clone size: few
J gene: TRBJ1-5
V gene: TRBV15
CDR3 DNA: TGTGCCACCAGCCCTCATGCGGGCGGAGGCAATCAGCCCCAGCATTTT
CDR3 protein: CATSPHAGGGNQPQHF

D gene: TRBD2
clone size: NA
J gene: TRBJ2-3
V gene: TRBV28
CDR3 DNA: TGTGCCAGCAGTTCGCTAGCGGGGGGCACAGATACGCAGTATTTT
CDR3 protein: CASSSLAGGTDTQYF

D gene: TRBD2
clone size: NA
J gene: TRBJ2-3
V gene: TRBV18
CDR3 DNA: TGTGCCAGCTCACGGACTAGCGAGCAAGATACGCAGTATTTT
CDR3 protein: CASSRTSEQDTQYF

D gene: NA
clone size: NA
J gene: TRBJ1-2
V gene: TRBV7-2
CDR3 DNA: TGTGCCAGCAGCTTAGAAGGGGGGCCTGGCTATGGCTACACCTTC
CDR3 protein: CASSLEGGPGYGYTF

D gene: NA
clone size: once
J gene: TRBJ2-7
V gene: TRBV4-2
CDR3 DNA: TGTGCCAGCAGCCAAGGACTTACAGGGATCGATCGAGAGCAGTACTTC
CDR3 protein: CASSQGLTGIDREQYF

D gene: NA
clone size: NA
J gene: TRBJ1-2
V gene: TRBV28
CDR3 DNA: TGTGCCAGCAGTTCCGTTTCGACAGGCAACTATGGCTACACCTTC
CDR3 protein: CASSSVSTGNYGYTF